At least ten counts were recorded for the clone carrying this T cell receptor beta chain. Its cognate antigen is unknown. CDR3-region Arm-PCR and iRepertoire HTBI primers produced the TCR beta libraries. TCRdb reanalysed the multiplex PCR reads using MiXCR and keeps one entry per CDR3 protein. The table lists some 490,000 distinct CDR3 sequences, around 11% of them singletons. The data belong to a study of regulatory T cells in long-lasting Graves disease. Study at large: Antithyroid drugs had been given to newly diagnosed Graves' patients for under 3 months.

Findings of the study overall: New patients shared about a thousand public clonotypes, fewer than the 2,500 to 3,500 shared by persistent patients.

The time point denotes: newly diagnosed GD, antithyroid drugs for less than 3 months. PBMC-derived RNA was used for the TCR library. Per American Thyroid Association guidelines, Graves' disease was diagnosed. Separately, the same data were catalogued under a study of T cells in Graves' hyperthyroidism and ophthalmopathy. This second report adds: First-round RT-PCR targeting the TCR CDR3 was performed with the HTBI primer set.

This sequence originates from a woman in her thirties with Graves disease. The sample consisted of peripheral blood mononuclear cells (PBMCs), taken at new diagnosis, from a patient treated with antithyroid drugs.

CDR3: CASSSPTSAGEQYF. DNA of the CDR3: TGTGCCAGCAGCTCCCCGACTAGCGCGGGGGAGCAGTACTTC. The rearrangement links TRBV5-4 to TRBJ2-7; 8 bases line up with TRBD2. CDR3 length equals 14 residues. With 3 bases clipped from V and 7 bases from J, the junction kept 9 bases outside the gene matches. Germline V lookup: CDR1 SGHNT, CDR2 YYREEE (reference sequence).